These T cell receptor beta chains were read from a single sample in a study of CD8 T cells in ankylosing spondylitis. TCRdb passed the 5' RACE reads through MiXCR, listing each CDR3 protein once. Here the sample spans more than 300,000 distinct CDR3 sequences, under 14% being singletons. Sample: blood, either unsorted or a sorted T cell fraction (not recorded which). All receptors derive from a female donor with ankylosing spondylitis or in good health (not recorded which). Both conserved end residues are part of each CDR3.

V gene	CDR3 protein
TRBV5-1	CASSLGQGAGGNIQYF
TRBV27	CASTTLWGMDGYTF
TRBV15	CATNRDGTNTGELFF
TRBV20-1	CSARDQNIQYF
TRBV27	CASSRNPGGNTDTQYF
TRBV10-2	CASSPDNQPQHF
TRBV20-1	CSAREPYRGRETQYF
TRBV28	CASRTGVGNEQFF
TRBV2	CASSEDRVTEQYF
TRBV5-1	CASSPSPPNQPQHF
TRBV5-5	CASSRGNRERGEAFF
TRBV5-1	CASSTQGYEKLFF
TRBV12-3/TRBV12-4	CASSFQGLLREQYF
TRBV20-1	CSARDLAGDFDTQYF
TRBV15	CATSLLLAGVTDTQYF
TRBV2	CASQRSAGQSNEQFF
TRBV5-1	CASSLEGDAYYGYTF
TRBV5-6	CASSLRQGFYEQYF
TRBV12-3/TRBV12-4	CASSLALSDRSTDTQYF
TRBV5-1	CASSLTSGGQTYEQYF
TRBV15	CATSRPPGHSNTEAFF
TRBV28	CASSLSRGYGYTF
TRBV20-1	CSARRQGAYEQYF
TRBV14	CASSQILGQGIGELFF
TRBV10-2	CASSERRGNSPLHF
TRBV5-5	CASSLVFGEYEQYF
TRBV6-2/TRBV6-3	CATDHWAGESIEQYF
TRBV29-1	CSVVGRGAYEQYF
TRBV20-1	CSATLQGETQYF
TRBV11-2	CASSLVPGWGTGELFF
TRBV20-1	CSARGEGRRDGYTF
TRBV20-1	CTGAGTIYGYTF
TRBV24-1	CAPRYNLQGVCQPQHF
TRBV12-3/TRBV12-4	CASRPRGSSYNEQFF
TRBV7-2	CASSPYRALAKNIQYF
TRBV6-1	CAVSQGTKGQPQHF
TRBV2	CASRERRTEAFF
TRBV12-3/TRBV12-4	CASGRVAGINYNEQFF
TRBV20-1	CSARDPYGNQPQHF
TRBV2	CASTLGTRFDEQFF
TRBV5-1	CASSSWGSANEKLFF
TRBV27	CASSPRGGAGYTF
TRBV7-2	CASSPRQGTQYF
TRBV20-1	CSARDPGNGAQYF
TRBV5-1	CASIPAGATDTQYF
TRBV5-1	CASSLDGARAKNIQYF
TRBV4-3	CASSQGTPGSSAADTQYF
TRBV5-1	CASSYGQGVEEKLFF
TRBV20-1	CSARDPSSGSSDTQYF
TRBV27	CASSFGVGLSSYNEQFF
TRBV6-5	CASSYSRASSYNEQFF